The 13 T cell receptor beta chains reported below all come from one sample, sequenced in a study of cytomegalovirus exposure and HLA in healthy donors. The table came from immunoSEQ multiplex PCR; TCRdb's copy has only in-frame clones and leaves some out. Of tens of thousands of clones listed, approximately 93% were seen once; the top ten hold around 3.5%. The sample comprised PBMCs. All receptors derive from a woman younger than 45 in good health and CMV-seronegative.

This clone showed up just once. This chain links TRBV10-3 with TRBJ1-4, with 9 bases that match TRBD1. The junction had 9 bases not matched to a gene; V was cut back by 6 bases and J by 7 bases. The CDR3 is 15 amino acids. The V gene's germline CDR1 is ENHRY and CDR2 SYGVKD. In DNA, the CDR3 is TGTGCCATCAGATCGACAGGGGGGGTTACTGAAAAACTGTTTTTT. Protein product: CAIRSTGGVTEKLFF.

The J gene is TRBJ2-1, the V gene TRBV2, with 13 bases lining up with TRBD2. The germline V gene encodes CDR1 SNHLY and CDR2 FYNNEI. The trim removed 6 bases at V and 8 bases at J, leaving 4 bases unmatched. The CDR3 has 14 amino acids. The CDR3 reads CASRTGLAGDEQFF. Written as DNA, the CDR3 is TGTGCCAGCAGGACCGGACTAGCGGGAGATGAGCAGTTCTTC. Full variable domain (outside the CDR3, taken from reference TRBV2 and TRBJ2-1): EPEVTQTPSHQVTQMGQEVILRCVPISNHLYFYWYRQILGQKVEFLVSFYNNEISEKSEIFDDQFSVERPDGSNFTLKIRSTKLEDSAMYFCASRTGLAGDEQFFGPGTRLTVL.

The V gene is TRBV5-4, the J gene TRBJ2-5; D unresolved. With 4 bases removed from V and 2 bases from J, the gap between germline ends came to 12 bases. Germline loops: CDR1 SGHNT, CDR2 YYREEE (reference sequence). There are 14 residues in the CDR3. This chain's CDR3 is CASSILGGQETQYF. CDR3 nucleotides: TGTGCCAGCAGCATCCTCGGCGGACAAGAGACCCAGTACTTC. Full variable domain (missing parts from reference TRBV5-4 and TRBJ2-5): ETGVTQSPTHLIKTRGQQVTLRCSSQSGHNTVSWYQQALGQGPQFIFQYYREEENGRGNFPPRFSGLQFPNYSSELNVNALELDDSALYLCASSILGGQETQYFGPGTRLLVL.

The V call is TRBV30, the J call TRBJ2-3; the match to TRBD2 covers 7 bases. CDR3 length: 14 residues. In germline, CDR1 is GTSNPN, CDR2 SVGIG (reference sequence). With V trimmed by 3 bases and J by 4 bases, 7 bases remained unmatched. The CDR3: CAWSNGGSADTQYF. The CDR3 DNA reads TGTGCCTGGAGCAATGGCGGGAGCGCAGATACGCAGTATTTT.

CDR3 residues: CASSFPSQAYNEQFF. In DNA, the CDR3 is TGTGCCAGCAGTTTCCCTAGCCAGGCATACAATGAGCAGTTCTTC. The rearrangement links TRBV27 to TRBJ2-1; D perhaps matches TRBD2 (5 bases). The CDR3 sequence is 15 residues long. V was pared by 3 bases and J by 4 bases, with 13 bases between. From germline, CDR1 is MNHEY and CDR2 SMNVEV (reference sequence).

The chain joins TRBV20-1 to TRBJ2-7; the D is unclear. This CDR3 contains 11 residues. Germline V gene sequence: CDR1 DFQATT, CDR2 SNEGSKA (reference sequence). Trimming cost V 5 bases and J 2 bases, with 7 bases left between them. This CDR3 is CSAATAYEQYF. The CDR3 nucleotides are TGCAGTGCTGCTACGGCCTACGAGCAGTACTTC.

This sequence joins TRBV30 and TRBJ1-2; perhaps TRBD1 as D (5 bases). Germline CDR1 GTSNPN, CDR2 SVGIG (reference sequence). The CDR3 is made up of 19 amino acids. V shed 2 bases and J shed 0 bases, with 25 bases lying between them. DNA of the CDR3: TGTGCCTGGAGTTTTACACCCTGGACACCCGCTCACACTAACTATGGCTACACCTTC. As protein: CAWSFTPWTPAHTNYGYTF.

V gene TRBV28 combines with J gene TRBJ2-1, with D possibly being TRBD1 (5 bases). The germline CDR1 and CDR2 sequences are MDHEN and SYDVKM. Trimming removed 3 bases from V and 7 bases from J, with 22 bases in between. This CDR3 has 17 amino acids. The CDR3 reads CASSLEKPGWPRNEQFF. The CDR3 nucleotides read TGTGCCAGCAGTTTGGAAAAGCCAGGGTGGCCCAGGAATGAGCAGTTCTTC. Full variable domain (outside the CDR3, taken from reference TRBV28 and TRBJ2-1): DVKVTQSSRYLVKRTGEKVFLECVQDMDHENMFWYRQDPGLGLRLIYFSYDVKMKEKGDIPEGYSVSREKKERFSLILESASTNQTSMYLCASSLEKPGWPRNEQFFGPGTRLTVL.

The V and J genes are TRBV29-1 and TRBJ1-2; 7 nucleotides agree with TRBD1. Germline values: CDR1 SQVTM, CDR2 ANQGSEA. This CDR3 comprises 13 residues. V dropped 7 bases and J dropped 0; count of bases not matched to a gene: 5. As DNA, the CDR3 is TGCAGCGCCGCGGGACAGTCTAACTATGGCTACACCTTC. This gives the protein CSAAGQSNYGYTF.

The genes are TRBV19 and TRBJ2-2; 7 bases align to TRBD1. Germline V lookup: CDR1 LNHDA, CDR2 SQIVND (reference sequence). V was clipped by 4 bases and J by 7 bases; unmatched bases: 6. This CDR3 region has 14 residues. CDR3: CASSTRQGIGELFF. The DNA of the CDR3 is TGTGCCAGTAGTACGCGACAGGGAATCGGGGAGCTGTTTTTT.

The rearrangement uses TRBV7-9 and TRBJ1-1; 8 positions match TRBD1. Germline CDR1 reads SEHNR; CDR2 reads FQNEAQ (reference sequence). CDR3 size: 14 residues. Unmatched junction bases numbered 7, after V lost 6 bases and J lost 4 bases. The CDR3 region is CASSLQGVVTEAFF. CDR3 bases: TGTGCCAGCAGTCTACAGGGGGTAGTCACTGAAGCTTTCTTT. The variable domain in full, completed from reference TRBV7-9 and TRBJ1-1, reads DTGVSQNPRHKITKRGQNVTFRCDPISEHNRLYWYRQTLGQGPEFLTYFQNEAQLEKSRLLSDRFSAERPKGSFSTLEIQRTEQGDSAMYLCASSLQGVVTEAFFGQGTRLTVV.

This chain uses TRBV6-5 with TRBJ2-7; 9 nucleotides line up with TRBD2. The CDR3 loop spans 13 amino acids. Trimming at V came to 8 bases and at J to 2 bases, leaving 4 bases not matched to a gene. The V gene's germline CDR1 is MNHEY and CDR2 SVGAGI. CDR3: CASVTSGPYEQYF. CDR3 nucleotides: TGTGCCAGCGTTACTAGCGGGCCCTACGAGCAGTACTTC.

This chain links TRBV9 with TRBJ2-1; 14 bases agree with TRBD2. The CDR3 spans 16 residues. With 4 bases clipped from V and 7 bases from J, the junction kept 7 bases outside the gene matches. The germline gives CDR1 SGDLS, CDR2 YYNGEE. The CDR3 DNA reads TGTGCCAGCAGCTTGCGACTAGCGGGAGGGTTGAATGAGCAGTTCTTC. It codes for CASSLRLAGGLNEQFF. The variable domain in full, completed from reference TRBV9 and TRBJ2-1, reads DSGVTQTPKHLITATGQRVTLRCSPRSGDLSVYWYQQSLDQGLQFLIQYYNGEERAKGNILERFSAQQFPDLHSELNLSSLELGDSALYFCASSLRLAGGLNEQFFGPGTRLTVL.